The clone carrying this TCR beta chain was observed a few times. Antigen unknown. The data stem from a study of OX40 agonist ivuxolimab in advanced cancers. Across the whole study: Six ivuxolimab dose levels, 0.01 to 10 mg/kg, were given intravenously every 2 weeks. Study-level findings and limits: There were, on average, more expanded clones in CD8+ T cells than in CD4+.

CDR1 is MNHEY, CDR2 SVGAGI, per germline. The CDR3 extends over 14 amino acids. V was shortened by 8 bases and J by 9 bases, with 22 bases between the two germline ends. Libraries were prepared by immunoSEQ multiplex PCR; TCRdb keeps only in-frame clonotypes and omits some of them. The profile covers tens of thousands of clones, with 80% to 85% appearing a single time and about 4.1% taken by the ten largest. The material sequenced was CD4+ or CD8+ T cells sorted from blood, taken in a trial of the OX40 agonist ivuxolimab. The chain combines TRBV6-5 with TRBJ1-2; tentative D call: TRBD1 (5 bases). This clonotype was obtained from an adult with an advanced solid tumor such as melanoma, head and neck, liver or kidney cancer. CDR3 sequence (DNA): TGTGCCAGCGGTTCTTTGGGGGGTGATCGTAGCTACACCTTC. This encodes CASGSLGGDRSYTF.